The rows below give T cell receptor beta chains drawn from one sample of a study of cytomegalovirus exposure and HLA in healthy donors. TCRdb's copy holds only in-frame clones and misses some; the assay was immunoSEQ multiplex PCR. Of some 85,000 clones listed, 78% were seen once; the top ten hold under 6%. Sequencing was done on a sample of PBMCs. The receptor source for this set is a man between 18 and 29 years old in good health and CMV-seropositive. Both conserved end residues are part of each CDR3.

TRBV5-1	TRBJ1-1	CASSLEGLSMNTEAFF
TRBV4-1	TRBJ1-2	CASQGQGFGYTF
TRBV21-1	TRBJ2-3	CASSKGLAVPSTDTQYF
TRBV10-3	TRBJ2-3	CATLRALADTQYF
TRBV28	TRBJ1-1	CASSPGLENTEAFF
TRBV11-2	TRBJ2-7	CASSAVSGPAEQYF
TRBV4-1	TRBJ2-7	CASSQERGRGNEQYF
TRBV27	TRBJ2-7	CASSLRVGGYEQYF
TRBV6-6	TRBJ2-4	CASRTGGAKNIQYF
TRBV7-8	TRBJ1-2	CASSLDINYGYTF
TRBV9	TRBJ2-6	CASSGTGFLGGSGANVLTF
TRBV7-2	TRBJ2-7	CASSGGGAGYYEQYF
TRBV10-1	TRBJ2-2	CASFPVGLAGEGGELFF
TRBV28	TRBJ1-2	CASSPRTGGYTF
TRBV6-1	TRBJ2-7	CASSAIRGPSSYEQYF
TRBV6-1	TRBJ1-5	CASSVRGGRSNQPQHF
TRBV2	TRBJ2-7	CASSRQAEQYF
TRBV7-3	TRBJ2-1	CASSLTSVGEQFF
TRBV7-3	TRBJ2-1	CASSQRLYNEQFF
TRBV11-2	TRBJ1-1	CASSLRQGSNTEAFF
TRBV25-1	TRBJ2-5	CASTEGRGFQETQYF
TRBV7-6	TRBJ2-1	CASSATSSYNEQFF
TRBV29-1	TRBJ2-7	CSVRQTDYEQYF
TRBV7-9	TRBJ2-7	CASSLGTGVDEQYF